One and the same sample provided the 25 T cell receptor beta chains below, sequenced in a study of cytomegalovirus exposure and HLA in healthy donors. The primer mix had 60 Vbeta and 13 Jbeta primers. Data came from immunoSEQ multiplex PCR; TCRdb stores just in-frame clones and leaves some out. The profile shows roughly 190,000 clones, about three quarters of them singletons. Sequencing input: PBMCs. These receptors were obtained from a young woman in good health and CMV-seropositive.

As DNA, the CDR3 is TGTGCCAGCAGGAGACCGGGACTAGCCTACAATGAGCAGTTCTTC. The encoded protein is CASRRPGLAYNEQFF. The J gene is TRBJ2-1, the V gene TRBV6-5; 8 nucleotides align to TRBD2. J gave up 2 bases and V 6 bases, and 6 bases lay outside the gene matches. The CDR3 sequence is 15 residues long. From germline, CDR1 is MNHEY and CDR2 SVGAGI.

This chain joins TRBV6-4 and TRBJ1-2, with D maybe TRBD1 (5 bases). Trimming took off 4 bases at V and 7 bases at J, with 19 bases between the two ends. The CDR3 is made up of 15 amino acids. Germline V gene sequence: CDR1 MRHNA, CDR2 SNTAGT. CDR3 sequence reads: CASSGSLGGVGGYTF. DNA for the CDR3: TGTGCCAGCAGTGGCTCCCTCGGGGGGGTCGGTGGCTACACCTTC.

This clone was seen more than once but under ten times. V gene TRBV14 combines with J gene TRBJ2-5; no definite D call. The J call could be wrong; TRBJ2-7 is a better fit for the DNA end. In germline, CDR1 is SGHDN, CDR2 FVKESK. This CDR3 is built from 16 residues. CDR3 sequence: CASSQEGTVPSYEQYF. DNA for the CDR3: TGTGCCAGCAGCCAAGAAGGAACAGTTCCCTCCTACGAGCAGTACTTC.

This clone showed up just once. The chain couples TRBV7-9 to TRBJ2-5; the D gene is possibly TRBD1 (6 bases). Germline values: CDR1 SEHNR, CDR2 FQNEAQ (reference sequence). The V and J ends lost 2 bases and 3 bases respectively, with 7 bases between them. The CDR3 has 13 amino acids. The CDR3 sequence: CASSLSGEETQYF. The CDR3 DNA is TGTGCCAGCAGCTTATCAGGGGAAGAGACCCAGTACTTC.

The chain has TRBV7-2 and TRBJ1-1, with 10 nucleotides matching TRBD1. Germline V gene sequence: CDR1 SGHTA, CDR2 FQGNSA. Trimming took 3 bases from V and 5 from J; bases not matched to a gene: 6. The CDR3 is 15 amino acids. The chain's CDR3 is CASSFLTGGETEAFF. The CDR3 bases are TGTGCCAGCAGCTTCTTGACAGGGGGCGAGACTGAAGCTTTCTTT.

The chain uses TRBV9 and TRBJ2-2; D possibly corresponds to TRBD1 (6 bases). CDR3 length: 15 amino acids. Trimming shortened V by 0 bases and J by 3 bases, and 9 bases separated the two germline ends. Germline V gene sequence: CDR1 SGDLS, CDR2 YYNGEE. The CDR3 nucleotides are TGTGCCAGCAGCGTAGTAGGGGGTGACACCGGGGAGCTGTTTTTT. This codes for CASSVVGGDTGELFF.

As concerns this clone: A junction boundary mismatches the germline segment, possibly from a read error. The chain couples TRBV7-7 to TRBJ2-5; the D gene is possibly TRBD1 (6 bases). The CDR3 covers 17 residues. CDR1 is SSHAT, CDR2 FNYEAQ, per germline (reference sequence). As DNA, the CDR3 is TGTGCTAGCAGCTTAGAGCCTACAGGGATTCTAGGGGAGACCCAGTACTTC. Amino acid sequence: CASSLEPTGILGETQYF.

The V and J genes are TRBV2 and TRBJ1-1; TRBD1 matches 8 bases. Per the germline V gene, CDR1 is SNHLY and CDR2 is FYNNEI. The CDR3 length is 15 residues. J gave up 4 bases and V 6 bases, and 10 bases lay outside the gene matches. The CDR3 loop is CASRPGQGLITEAFF. The CDR3 DNA sequence: TGTGCCAGCAGACCTGGACAGGGCCTGATCACTGAAGCTTTCTTT.

V is TRBV4-2 and J is TRBJ2-1; 12 positions agree with TRBD2. The length of the CDR3 is 17 residues. Germline V gives CDR1 LGHNA, CDR2 YNFKEQ. J was trimmed by 4 bases and V by 3 bases; bases with no gene match: 7. The CDR3 spells CASSQWASGRGYNEQFF. DNA of the CDR3: TGTGCCAGCAGCCAGTGGGCTAGCGGGAGGGGATACAATGAGCAGTTCTTC.

V usage is TRBV5-1 and J usage is TRBJ2-7; 7 nucleotides match TRBD1. The V gene end was trimmed by 8 bases and the J gene end by 2 bases; junction bases not matched to a gene: 4. Germline V gene sequence: CDR1 SGHRS, CDR2 YFSETQ. The CDR3 is 12 residues long. Here the CDR3 reads CASTGTAYEQYF. CDR3 sequence (DNA): TGCGCCAGTACCGGGACAGCCTACGAGCAGTACTTC. The variable domain in full, with the rest retrieved from reference TRBV5-1 and TRBJ2-7, is KAGVTQTPRYLIKTRGQQVTLSCSPISGHRSVSWYQQTPGQGLQFLFEYFSETQRNKGNFPGRFSGRQFSNSRSEMNVSTLELGDSALYLCASTGTAYEQYFGPGTRLTVT.

The rearrangement joins TRBV7-2 to TRBJ1-1; D is undetermined. CDR1 is SGHTA, CDR2 FQGNSA, per germline. The CDR3 totals 13 residues. The ends were cut back, 5 bases at V and 0 bases at J, with 7 bases in the middle. The CDR3 sequence: CASSRDMNTEAFF. The CDR3 coding sequence is TGTGCCAGCAGCAGAGACATGAACACTGAAGCTTTCTTT.

This chain connects TRBV6-5 to TRBJ1-2, with D hard to call. Germline CDR1 and CDR2: MNHEY and SVGAGI. The V end was cut by 2 bases, the J end by 4 bases, with 14 bases between. The CDR3 loop spans 15 amino acids. CDR3 in DNA: TGTGCCAGCAGTTACACTATGCGTCGGGGCTATGGCTACACCTTC. As protein: CASSYTMRRGYGYTF.

This clone was detected a few times. This sequence joins TRBV5-1 and TRBJ1-1; D perhaps matches TRBD1 (6 bases). Germline V gene data show CDR1 as SGHRS and CDR2 as YFSETQ. Trimming cost V 2 bases and J 4 bases, with 12 bases left between them. This CDR3 is 14 amino acids long. This CDR3 is CASSFLDSTTEAFF. The DNA for the CDR3 is TGCGCCAGCAGCTTCTTGGACAGTACCACTGAAGCTTTCTTT.

V usage is TRBV19 and J usage is TRBJ2-7, with D unclear. The V gene's germline CDR1 is LNHDA and CDR2 SQIVND (reference sequence). The V gene lost 3 bases and the J gene lost 0 bases, with 9 bases spanning the gap. The CDR3 spans 14 residues. The CDR3 reads CASSIALNSYEQYF. CDR3 coding DNA: TGTGCCAGTAGTATCGCACTGAACTCCTACGAGCAGTACTTC.

This clone was observed a few times. J is TRBJ1-2 and V is TRBV9; tentative D call: TRBD1 (6 bases). The germline CDR1 and CDR2 sequences are SGDLS and YYNGEE. V was pared by 0 bases and J by 7 bases, with 10 bases between. This CDR3 has 13 amino acids. In DNA form, the CDR3 reads TGTGCCAGCAGCGTAGAACAGGGAGCTGGCTACACCTTC. This encodes CASSVEQGAGYTF.

V usage is TRBV18 and J usage is TRBJ1-2; TRBD1 is a possible D gene (6 bases). This CDR3 has 14 residues. Germline V gene lookup returns CDR1 KGHSH and CDR2 LQKENI. Trimming removed 2 bases from V and 7 bases from J, with 14 bases in between. The CDR3 is CASSPELTGLGYTF. CDR3 coding DNA: TGTGCCAGCTCACCAGAGTTGACAGGCCTTGGCTACACCTTC.

The chain links TRBV7-9 to TRBJ2-1; 10 nucleotides agree with TRBD2. V gave up 5 bases and J gave up 6 bases; unmatched junction bases: 7. This CDR3 comprises 15 residues. From germline, CDR1 is SEHNR and CDR2 FQNEAQ (reference sequence). The CDR3 sequence is CASSPQRGGPNEQFF. CDR3 nucleotide sequence: TGTGCCAGCAGCCCCCAGCGGGGGGGTCCCAATGAGCAGTTCTTC.

A note on this clone: Other DNA sequences in the same sample also yield this CDR3. This chain links TRBV29-1 with TRBJ2-3; tentatively, D is TRBD2 (6 bases). This CDR3 contains 13 residues. Deletions cut 3 bases from V and 1 base from J, with 8 bases between. CDR1 SQVTM and CDR2 ANQGSEA come from the germline V gene. DNA of the CDR3: TGCAGCGTTGACGGCGGGGGCACAGATACGCAGTATTTT. Protein product: CSVDGGGTDTQYF.

The chain is built from TRBV5-1 and TRBJ1-1; 7 bases are a match to TRBD1. The CDR3 is 15 residues long. The germline gives CDR1 SGHRS, CDR2 YFSETQ. V dropped 3 bases and J dropped 8; count of bases not matched to a gene: 13. CDR3 nucleotides: TGCGCCAGCAGCTCGATGACAGGGACCACCTCAGAAGCTTTCTTT. It encodes CASSSMTGTTSEAFF.

This clone occurred once. The J gene is TRBJ1-2, the V gene TRBV7-9, with D unresolved. V lost 5 bases and J 4 bases, leaving 11 bases between the germline ends. This CDR3 has 13 amino acids. CDR1 SEHNR and CDR2 FQNEAQ come from the germline V gene (reference sequence). The CDR3 spells CASSPMQLYGYTF. The CDR3 bases are TGTGCCAGCAGCCCTATGCAACTCTATGGCTACACCTTC. Supplemented by reference TRBV7-9 and TRBJ1-2, the full variable domain reads DTGVSQNPRHKITKRGQNVTFRCDPISEHNRLYWYRQTLGQGPEFLTYFQNEAQLEKSRLLSDRFSAERPKGSFSTLEIQRTEQGDSAMYLCASSPMQLYGYTFGSGTRLTVV.

The chain couples TRBV30 to TRBJ1-6; 9 bases agree with TRBD1. The CDR3 length is 15 residues. After removal of 2 bases from V and 10 bases from J, the junction contained 9 bases not matched to a gene. Germline V gene lookup returns CDR1 GTSNPN and CDR2 SVGIG (reference sequence). CDR3 amino acids: CAWSPRDRGRSPLHF. In DNA, the CDR3 is TGTGCCTGGAGTCCCCGCGACAGGGGGAGGTCACCCCTCCACTTT. The variable domain in full, with the rest retrieved from reference TRBV30 and TRBJ1-6, is SQTIHQWPATLVQPVGSPLSLECTVEGTSNPNLYWYRQAAGRGLQLLFYSVGIGQISSEVPQNLSASRPQDRQFILSSKKLLLSDSGFYLCAWSPRDRGRSPLHFGNGTRLTVT.

V usage is TRBV29-1 and J usage is TRBJ1-1, with D possibly being TRBD1 (5 bases). This CDR3 has 16 amino acids. Deletions cut 3 bases from V and 5 bases from J, with 22 bases between. The germline V gene encodes CDR1 SQVTM and CDR2 ANQGSEA. The CDR3: CSVDRARQSVGTEAFF. DNA of the CDR3: TGCAGCGTTGATAGGGCCCGACAGTCGGTGGGTACTGAAGCTTTCTTT.

The table lists this clone with a few counts. This chain connects TRBV11-3 to TRBJ1-1; unclear D gene. The CDR3 length is 14 residues. Germline CDR1 is SGHNT and CDR2 is YENEEA. The V and J ends lost 5 bases and 2 bases respectively, with 12 bases between them. The CDR3, as DNA: TGTGCCAGCAGCCTAAGTCGCTTAAACACTGAAGCTTTCTTT. Translation: CASSLSRLNTEAFF.

This chain connects TRBV18 to TRBJ1-1, with 10 positions matching TRBD1. The CDR3 loop spans 16 amino acids. J gave up 0 bases and V 5 bases, and 6 bases lay outside the gene matches. The germline V gene encodes CDR1 KGHSH and CDR2 LQKENI. The CDR3 DNA reads as TGTGCCAGCTCAGGGACAGGGGAACCTGTGAACACTGAAGCTTTCTTT. Protein product: CASSGTGEPVNTEAFF.

The rearrangement joins TRBV7-9 to TRBJ2-7; tentatively, D is TRBD2 (6 bases). Trimming cost V 7 bases and J 2 bases, with 15 bases left between them. Germline-derived CDR1 and CDR2 are SEHNR and FQNEAQ (reference sequence). The CDR3 length is 14 residues. The CDR3 spells CASTSGAGPYEQYF. The CDR3 region has the DNA TGTGCCAGCACATCCGGGGCGGGGCCCTACGAGCAGTACTTC.